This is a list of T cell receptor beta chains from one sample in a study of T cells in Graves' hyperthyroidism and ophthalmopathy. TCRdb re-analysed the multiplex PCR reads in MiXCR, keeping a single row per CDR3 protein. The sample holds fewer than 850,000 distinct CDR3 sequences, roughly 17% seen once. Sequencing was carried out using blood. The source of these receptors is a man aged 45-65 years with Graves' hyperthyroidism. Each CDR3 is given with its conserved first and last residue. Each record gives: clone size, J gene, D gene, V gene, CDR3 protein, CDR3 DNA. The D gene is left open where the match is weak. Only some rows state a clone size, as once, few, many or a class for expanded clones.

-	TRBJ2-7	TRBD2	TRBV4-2	CASSQDVAGGEQYF	TGTGCCAGCAGCCAAGATGTAGCGGGAGGTGAGCAGTACTTC
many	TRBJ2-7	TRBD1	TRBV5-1	CASSGTGTGGDEQYF	TGCGCCAGCAGCGGTACCGGGACAGGGGGCGACGAGCAGTACTTC
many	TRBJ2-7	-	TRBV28	CASSLWGEQYF	TGTGCCAGCAGTTTATGGGGCGAGCAGTACTTC
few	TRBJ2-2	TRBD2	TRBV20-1	CSARVSTSVVGELFF	TGCAGTGCTAGGGTATCGACTAGCGTCGTCGGGGAGCTGTTTTTT
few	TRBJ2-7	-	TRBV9	CASSVGAGPYEQYF	TGTGCCAGCAGCGTAGGGGCCGGGCCCTACGAGCAGTACTTC
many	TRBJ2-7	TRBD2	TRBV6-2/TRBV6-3	CASSYSPEASGKHEQYF	TGTGCCAGCAGTTACTCCCCAGAGGCTAGCGGGAAACACGAGCAGTACTTC
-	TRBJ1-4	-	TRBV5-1	CASSDPSTNEKLFF	TGCGCCAGCAGCGACCCTTCAACTAATGAAAAACTGTTTTTT
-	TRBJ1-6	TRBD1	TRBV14	CASSQVGQGYSPLHF	TGTGCCAGCAGCCAAGTCGGACAGGGGTATTCACCCCTCCACTTT
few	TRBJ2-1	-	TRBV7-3	CASSFIRGGYNEQFF	TGTGCCAGCAGTTTTATCAGGGGGGGCTACAATGAGCAGTTCTTC
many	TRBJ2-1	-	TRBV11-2	CASSLDGARIEQFF	TGTGCCAGCAGCTTAGACGGGGCCCGCATTGAGCAGTTCTTC
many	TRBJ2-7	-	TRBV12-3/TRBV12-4	CASSHLEGGYEQYF	TGTGCCAGCAGCCACTTAGAAGGGGGTTACGAGCAGTACTTC
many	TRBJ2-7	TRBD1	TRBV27	CASSQLGTGYTYEQYF	TGTGCCAGCAGTCAATTAGGGACAGGCTACACCTACGAGCAGTACTTC
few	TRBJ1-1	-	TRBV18	CASSLLQANQQRGTEAFF	TGTGCCAGCTCACTACTACAGGCAAACCAACAAAGGGGTACTGAAGCTTTCTTT
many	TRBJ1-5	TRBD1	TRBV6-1	CASRVPGQGNQPQHF	TGTGCCAGCAGAGTTCCGGGACAGGGGAATCAGCCCCAGCATTTT
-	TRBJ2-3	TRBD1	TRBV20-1	CSARERGQGADTQYF	TGCAGTGCTAGGGAGCGGGGACAGGGGGCAGATACGCAGTATTTT
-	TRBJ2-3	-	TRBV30	CAWSPGLDTQYF	TGTGCCTGGAGCCCAGGGCTGGATACGCAGTATTTT
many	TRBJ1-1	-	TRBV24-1	CATSDAGTEAFF	TGTGCCACCAGTGATGCCGGCACTGAAGCTTTCTTT
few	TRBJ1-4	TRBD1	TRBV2	CASNPGQGLSEKLFF	TGTGCCAGCAATCCGGGACAGGGACTAAGTGAAAAACTGTTTTTT
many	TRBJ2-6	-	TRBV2	CASTRASGANVLTF	TGTGCCAGCACTAGGGCCTCTGGGGCCAACGTCCTGACTTTC
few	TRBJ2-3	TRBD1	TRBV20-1	CSAGDREGADTQYF	TGCAGTGCTGGGGACAGGGAAGGAGCAGATACGCAGTATTTT
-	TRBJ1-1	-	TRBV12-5	CASGLVLGGRITEAFF	TGTGCTAGTGGTTTGGTACTCGGGGGAAGGATCACTGAAGCTTTCTTT
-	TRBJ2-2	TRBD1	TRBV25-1	CASSEDRTNTGELFF	TGTGCCAGCAGCGAGGACAGGACGAACACCGGGGAGCTGTTTTTT